These 23 T cell receptor beta chains share one sample of origin, sequenced in a study of T cell repertoires in cytomegalovirus infection. One entry per CDR3 protein results from TCRdb running MiXCR on the reads. The table shows about 530,000 distinct CDR3 sequences, with approximately 25% occurring only once. Material: PBMCs. Receptors were obtained from a human donor in good health (CMV status not recorded). Some clones in this sample may be carry-over from other donors' samples.

This clonotype was seen only a few times. V gene TRBV7-9 combines with J gene TRBJ2-7; D is undetermined. Germline CDR1 and CDR2: SEHNR and FQNEAQ (reference sequence). V was pared by 4 bases and J by 4 bases, with 11 bases between. CDR3 length: 13 residues. CDR3 sequence (DNA): TGTGCCAGCAGCTCAGCCGACTTTTACGAGCAGTACTTC. Encoded protein: CASSSADFYEQYF.

This chain connects TRBV5-1 to TRBJ2-7; the match to TRBD1 covers 9 bases. The V segment lost 3 bases and the J segment 1 base; nucleotides outside the gene matches: 8. CDR3 size: 16 residues. CDR1 and CDR2 (germline): SGHRS, YFSETQ. CDR3 sequence (DNA): TGCGCCAGCAGCTCAATAACCGGGACAGGGTCCTACGAGCAGTACTTC. This gives the protein CASSSITGTGSYEQYF.

J is TRBJ2-2 and V is TRBV23-1, with D hard to call. TRBV23-1 is marked as an open reading frame, function uncertain. This CDR3 has 15 residues. Trimming pared 3 bases from V and 1 base from J, leaving 9 bases between. This chain's CDR3 is CASSHRLQNTGELFF. The CDR3 DNA reads TGCGCCAGCAGTCACCGACTCCAGAACACCGGGGAGCTGTTTTTT.

This clonotype occurred many times. The J gene is TRBJ2-7, the V gene TRBV19; tentative D call: TRBD1 (6 bases). V dropped 3 bases and J dropped 3 bases, with 27 bases sitting between them. This CDR3 spans 19 amino acids. Germline CDR1 reads LNHDA; CDR2 reads SQIVND (reference sequence). CDR3 residues: CASSIGEGHSTPLFYEQYF. CDR3 sequence (DNA): TGTGCCAGTAGTATCGGAGAGGGACATTCGACCCCACTTTTCTACGAGCAGTACTTC.

The V gene is TRBV4-1, the J gene TRBJ1-3, with TRBD1 identical over 8 bases. After removal of 0 bases from V and 3 bases from J, the junction contained 7 bases not matched to a gene. The length of the CDR3 is 17 residues. CDR1 is MGHRA, CDR2 YSYEKL, per germline. The CDR3 DNA reads as TGCGCCAGCAGCCAAGATATTGGACAGGGAGGTGGAAACACCATATATTTT. Translation gives CASSQDIGQGGGNTIYF.

This clonotype was recorded many times. The chain is built from TRBV7-2 and TRBJ2-1; D not resolved. The CDR3 sequence is 15 residues long. Germline V CDR1 and CDR2: SGHTA, FQGNSA. V shed 5 bases and J shed 5 bases, with 16 bases lying between them. The DNA for the CDR3 is TGTGCCAGCAGCCCTCCGGCGAGCCATGACAATGAGCAGTTCTTC. Its translation: CASSPPASHDNEQFF.

CDR3 in amino acids: CATSRRQGEDTQYF. Written as DNA, the CDR3 is TGTGCCACCAGCCGAAGACAGGGAGAAGATACGCAGTATTTT. The J gene is TRBJ2-3, the V gene TRBV15; TRBD1 aligns across 7 bases. Trimming took 5 bases from V and 5 from J; bases not matched to a gene: 7. The germline gives CDR1 LNHNV, CDR2 YYDKDF (reference sequence). The CDR3 totals 14 residues. The full variable domain, in which reference TRBV15 and TRBJ2-3 provide the parts outside the CDR3, is DAMVIQNPRYQVTQFGKPVTLSCSQTLNHNVMYWYQQKSSQAPKLLFHYYDKDFNNEADTPDNFQSRRPNTSFCFLDIRSPGLGDTAMYLCATSRRQGEDTQYFGPGTRLTVL.

There are many counts of this clonotype. This chain connects TRBV25-1 to TRBJ2-1; D uncertain. The CDR3 contains 11 residues. Trimming cost V 1 base and J 8 bases, with 3 bases left between them. Germline V lookup: CDR1 MGHDK, CDR2 SYGVNS. CDR3 nucleotide sequence: TGTGCCAGCAGTGAATCTTATGAGCAGTTCTTC. Its protein product is CASSESYEQFF.

The table lists this clonotype with a few counts. The rearrangement links TRBV7-2 to TRBJ2-7, with 8 bases matching TRBD1. The CDR3 spans 15 residues. The germline gives CDR1 SGHTA, CDR2 FQGNSA. The J segment lost 3 bases and the V segment lost 2 bases, leaving 6 bases of the junction unmatched. CDR3 protein: CASSLSGQAIYEQYF. The CDR3 DNA reads TGTGCCAGCAGCTTATCGGGACAGGCGATCTACGAGCAGTACTTC.

CDR3 nucleotides: TGTGCCAGCAGCTTTAGGACAACCAATTCCTACGAGCAGTACTTC. Amino acid sequence: CASSFRTTNSYEQYF. The chain employs TRBV7-3 and TRBJ2-7; perhaps TRBD1 as D (5 bases). From germline, CDR1 is SGHTA and CDR2 FQGTGA. There are 15 residues in the CDR3. V lost 3 bases, J lost 1 base, and 13 bases lay in between.

The genes are TRBV7-2 and TRBJ2-7; D is unclear. CDR3 length: 18 amino acids. Germline V CDR1 and CDR2: SGHTA, FQGNSA. Trimming shortened V by 5 bases and J by 6 bases, and 29 bases separated the two germline ends. In nucleotides, the CDR3 is TGTGCCAGCAGCCCTCACTTAGATAGGTCCCGAGGATTATCCGAGCAGTACTTC. It yields the protein CASSPHLDRSRGLSEQYF.

The sample holds many counts of this clonotype. The chain combines TRBV4-3 with TRBJ2-3, with 13 bases aligning to TRBD2. J lost 6 bases, V lost 0 bases, and 9 bases had no gene match. The CDR3 covers 18 residues. Germline values: CDR1 LGHNA, CDR2 YSLEER. This CDR3 is CASSQDKGLAGALDTQYF. The CDR3 coding sequence is TGCGCCAGCAGCCAAGATAAAGGACTAGCGGGAGCCCTGGATACGCAGTATTTT.

In this sample, this clonotype turned up a few times. The V and J genes are TRBV11-2 and TRBJ2-3; maybe TRBD2 (6 bases). The CDR3 is 17 amino acids. The germline V gene encodes CDR1 SGHAT and CDR2 FQNNGV. V lost 2 bases and J 1 base, leaving 16 bases between the germline ends. CDR3 bases: TGTGCCAGCAGCTTACCCCTTACTAGCTGGGGCACAGATACGCAGTATTTT. Amino acid sequence: CASSLPLTSWGTDTQYF.

This clonotype was observed at least ten times. The rearrangement joins TRBV7-2 to TRBJ2-7; D remains ambiguous. V lost 4 bases and J lost 11, with 6 bases in between. Germline CDR1 SGHTA, CDR2 FQGNSA. CDR3 length: 9 residues. This chain's CDR3 is CASSCSEYV. CDR3 sequence (DNA): TGTGCCAGCAGCTGTAGTGAGTACGTC.

The genes are TRBV6-5 and TRBJ1-1, with 7 bases that match TRBD1. With V trimmed by 2 bases and J by 3 bases, 9 bases remained unmatched. Germline loops: CDR1 MNHEY, CDR2 SVGAGI. The CDR3 covers 16 residues. This CDR3 is CASSYRDRRIHTEAFF. The CDR3 DNA reads as TGTGCCAGCAGTTACCGGGACAGAAGAATACACACTGAAGCTTTCTTT.

This sequence joins TRBV7-9 and TRBJ1-1, with D unresolved. CDR1 is SEHNR and CDR2 is FQNEAQ in the germline V gene (reference sequence). CDR3 length equals 14 residues. Deletions cut 4 bases from V and 0 bases from J, with 9 bases between. CDR3 nucleotide sequence: TGTGCCAGCAGCTCGGCCTTTCTGAACACTGAAGCTTTCTTT. It translates to CASSSAFLNTEAFF.

A remark on this clonotype: With a much larger clone just one base away, this may be a read error. Likely a read error: the CDR3 ends without its conserved phenylalanine or tryptophan. This chain links TRBV27 with TRBJ1-1; D not resolved. The germline gives CDR1 MNHEY, CDR2 SMNVEV (reference sequence). The CDR3 has 15 residues. V was clipped by 3 bases and J by 0 bases, with 11 bases between them. The CDR3 DNA reads as TGTGCCAGCAGTTTGGACGCGACTATGAACACTGAAGCTTTCATT. Residues: CASSLDATMNTEAFI.

This clonotype was recorded a few times. The chain has TRBV28 and TRBJ2-7; the match to TRBD1 covers 7 bases. Germline loops: CDR1 MDHEN, CDR2 SYDVKM. This CDR3 is 18 amino acids long. V lost 2 bases to trimming and J lost 0 bases; unmatched junction nucleotides: 13. CDR3 DNA: TGTGCCAGCAGTTTACTGGGACAGCCGTTTACGAGCTCCTACGAGCAGTACTTC. This sequence encodes CASSLLGQPFTSSYEQYF.

The V call is TRBV6-6, the J call TRBJ1-1; perhaps TRBD1 as D (6 bases). This CDR3 region has 17 residues. V dropped 2 bases and J dropped 1 base, with 17 bases sitting between them. Germline CDR1 MNHNY, CDR2 SVGAGI (reference sequence). CDR3 loop: CASSYPDRKRTNTEAFF. The CDR3 DNA sequence: TGTGCCAGCAGTTACCCAGACAGGAAACGAACGAACACTGAAGCTTTCTTT.

This clonotype was detected ten times or more. The chain employs TRBV7-2 and TRBJ2-3; D gene ambiguous. The ends were cut back, 4 bases at V and 3 bases at J, with 8 bases in the middle. Germline V gene lookup returns CDR1 SGHTA and CDR2 FQGNSA. CDR3 size: 13 residues. The CDR3 coding sequence is TGTGCCAGCAGCTCCCCTCAAACAGATACGCAGTATTTT. Its translation: CASSSPQTDTQYF. Full variable domain (remainder filled in from reference TRBV7-2 and TRBJ2-3): GAGVSQSPSNKVTEKGKDVELRCDPISGHTALYWYRQSLGQGLEFLIYFQGNSAPDKSGLPSDRFSAERTGGSVSTLTIQRTQQEDSAVYLCASSSPQTDTQYFGPGTRLTVL.

This clonotype was counted at least ten times. V is TRBV12-3 or TRBV12-4 and J is TRBJ2-1, with 9 bases identical to TRBD1. CDR3 length equals 16 residues. J was trimmed by 8 bases and V by 6 bases; bases with no gene match: 14. CDR3 in amino acids: CASSPRGQGTSDEQFF. The CDR3, as DNA: TGTGCCAGCAGCCCGAGGGGACAGGGAACTTCGGATGAGCAGTTCTTC.

The V gene is TRBV25-1, the J gene TRBJ1-2; D is unresolved. Germline loops: CDR1 MGHDK, CDR2 SYGVNS. Trimming removed 1 base at V and 6 bases at J, with 9 bases between. This CDR3 spans 13 amino acids. For the CDR3, the DNA is TGTGCCAGCAGTGAATTGACGACCGATGGCTACACCTTC. The encoded protein is CASSELTTDGYTF.

This sequence joins TRBV6-1 and TRBJ2-5; 9 bases fit TRBD1. Trimming cost V 10 bases and J 4 bases; bases outside gene matches: 7. Looked up from germline, CDR1 is MNHNS and CDR2 is SASEGT. There are 13 residues in the CDR3. For the CDR3, the DNA is TGTGCCACAAAGGACAGGGGCGCAGAGACCCAGTACTTC. Translating gives CATKDRGAETQYF.